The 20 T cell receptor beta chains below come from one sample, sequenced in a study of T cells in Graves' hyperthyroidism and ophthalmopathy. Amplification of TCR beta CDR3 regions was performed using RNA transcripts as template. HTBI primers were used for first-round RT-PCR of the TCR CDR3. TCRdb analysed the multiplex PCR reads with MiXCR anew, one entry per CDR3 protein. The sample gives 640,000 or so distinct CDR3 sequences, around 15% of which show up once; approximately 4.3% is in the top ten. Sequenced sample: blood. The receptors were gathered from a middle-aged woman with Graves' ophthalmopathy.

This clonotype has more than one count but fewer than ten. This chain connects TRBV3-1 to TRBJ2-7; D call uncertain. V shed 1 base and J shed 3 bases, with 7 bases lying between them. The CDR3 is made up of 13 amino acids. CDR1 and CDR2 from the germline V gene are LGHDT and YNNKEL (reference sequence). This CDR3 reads CASSQVGNYEQYF. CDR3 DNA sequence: TGTGCCAGCAGCCAAGTAGGGAACTACGAGCAGTACTTC.

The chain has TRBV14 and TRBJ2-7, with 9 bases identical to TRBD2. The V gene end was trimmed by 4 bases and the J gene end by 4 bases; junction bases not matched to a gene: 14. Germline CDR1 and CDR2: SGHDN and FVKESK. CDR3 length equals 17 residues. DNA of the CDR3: TGTGCCAGCAGCCCCCCTGGAGGCGGGAGGGGTTTGTACGAGCAGTACTTC. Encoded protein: CASSPPGGGRGLYEQYF.

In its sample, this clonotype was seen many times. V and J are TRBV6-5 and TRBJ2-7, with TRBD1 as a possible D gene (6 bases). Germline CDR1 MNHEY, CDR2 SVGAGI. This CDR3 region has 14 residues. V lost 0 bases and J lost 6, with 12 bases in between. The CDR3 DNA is TGTGCCAGCAGTTACTCCCGACAGGAGGCCGAGCAGTACTTC. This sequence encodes CASSYSRQEAEQYF.

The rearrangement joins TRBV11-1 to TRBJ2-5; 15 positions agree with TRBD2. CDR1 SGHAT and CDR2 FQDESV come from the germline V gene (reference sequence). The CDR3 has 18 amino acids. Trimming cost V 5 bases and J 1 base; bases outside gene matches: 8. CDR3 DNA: TGTGCCAGCAGCCCCGGGACTAGCGGGAGGTGGAGCCAAGAGACCCAGTACTTC. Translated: CASSPGTSGRWSQETQYF. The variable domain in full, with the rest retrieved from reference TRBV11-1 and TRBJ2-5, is EAEVAQSPRYKITEKSQAVAFWCDPISGHATLYWYRQILGQGPELLVQFQDESVVDDSQLPKDRFSAERLKGVDSTLKIQPAELGDSAMYLCASSPGTSGRWSQETQYFGPGTRLLVL.

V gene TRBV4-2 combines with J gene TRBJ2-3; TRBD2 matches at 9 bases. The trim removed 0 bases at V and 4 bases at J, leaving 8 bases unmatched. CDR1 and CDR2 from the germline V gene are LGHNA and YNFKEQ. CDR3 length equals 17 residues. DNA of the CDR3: TGTGCCAGCAGCCAAGATGGCGGGAGGGCCAGGTCAGATACGCAGTATTTT. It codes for CASSQDGGRARSDTQYF.

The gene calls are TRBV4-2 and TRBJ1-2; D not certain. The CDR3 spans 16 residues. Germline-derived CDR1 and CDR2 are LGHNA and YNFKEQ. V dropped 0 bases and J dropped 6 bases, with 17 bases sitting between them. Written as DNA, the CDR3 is TGTGCCAGCAGCCAAGAGCTACTAAGTTTTGGGGATGGCTACACCTTC. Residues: CASSQELLSFGDGYTF.

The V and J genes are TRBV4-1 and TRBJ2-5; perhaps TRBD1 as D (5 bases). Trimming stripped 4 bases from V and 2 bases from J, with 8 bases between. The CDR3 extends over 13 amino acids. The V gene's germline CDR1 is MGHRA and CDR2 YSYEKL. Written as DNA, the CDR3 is TGCGCCAGCAGCCTGACAGCTCAAGAGACCCAGTACTTC. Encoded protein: CASSLTAQETQYF.

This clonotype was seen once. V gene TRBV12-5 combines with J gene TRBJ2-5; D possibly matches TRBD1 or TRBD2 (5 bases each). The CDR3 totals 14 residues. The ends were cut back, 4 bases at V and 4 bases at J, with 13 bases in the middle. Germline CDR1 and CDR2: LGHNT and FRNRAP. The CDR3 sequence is CASGSTGTSETQYF. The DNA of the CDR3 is TGTGCTAGTGGTTCCACCGGGACCTCAGAGACCCAGTACTTC.

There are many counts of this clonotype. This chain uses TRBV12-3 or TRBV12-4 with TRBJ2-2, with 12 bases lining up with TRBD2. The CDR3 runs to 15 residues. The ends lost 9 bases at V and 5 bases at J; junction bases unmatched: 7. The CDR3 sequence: CASKTSGRRTGELFF. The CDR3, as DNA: TGTGCCAGTAAGACTAGCGGGAGACGGACCGGGGAGCTGTTTTTT.

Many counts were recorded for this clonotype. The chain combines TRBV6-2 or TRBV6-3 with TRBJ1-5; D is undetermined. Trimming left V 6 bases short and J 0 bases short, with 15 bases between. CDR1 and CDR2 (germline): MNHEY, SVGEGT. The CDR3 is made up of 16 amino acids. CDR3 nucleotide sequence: TGTGCCAGCAGCCAACCAGAACCCACTAGCAATCAGCCCCAGCATTTT. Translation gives CASSQPEPTSNQPQHF.

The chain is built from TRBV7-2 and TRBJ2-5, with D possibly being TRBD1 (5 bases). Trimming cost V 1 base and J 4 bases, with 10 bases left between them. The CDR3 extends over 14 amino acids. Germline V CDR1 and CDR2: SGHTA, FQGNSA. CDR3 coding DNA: TGTGCCAGCAGCTTAGTTACAGGTTCAGAGACCCAGTACTTC. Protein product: CASSLVTGSETQYF.

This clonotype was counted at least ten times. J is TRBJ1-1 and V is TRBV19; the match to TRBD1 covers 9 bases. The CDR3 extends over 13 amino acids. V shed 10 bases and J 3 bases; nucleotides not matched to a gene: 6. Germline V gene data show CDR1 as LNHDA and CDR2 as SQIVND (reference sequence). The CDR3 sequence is CATRGQGHTEAFF. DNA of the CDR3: TGTGCCACCCGGGGACAGGGTCACACTGAAGCTTTCTTT.

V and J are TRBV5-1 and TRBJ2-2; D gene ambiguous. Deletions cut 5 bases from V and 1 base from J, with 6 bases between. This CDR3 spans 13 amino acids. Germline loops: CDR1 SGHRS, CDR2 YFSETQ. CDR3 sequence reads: CASSRVNTGELFF. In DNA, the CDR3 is TGCGCCAGCAGTCGGGTGAACACCGGGGAGCTGTTTTTT.

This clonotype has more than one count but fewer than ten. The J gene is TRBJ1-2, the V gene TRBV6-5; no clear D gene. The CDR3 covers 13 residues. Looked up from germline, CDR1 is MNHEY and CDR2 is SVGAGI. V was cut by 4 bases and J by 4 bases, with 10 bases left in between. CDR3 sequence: CASSSDTIYGYTF. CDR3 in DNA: TGTGCCAGCAGTTCCGACACGATCTATGGCTACACCTTC.

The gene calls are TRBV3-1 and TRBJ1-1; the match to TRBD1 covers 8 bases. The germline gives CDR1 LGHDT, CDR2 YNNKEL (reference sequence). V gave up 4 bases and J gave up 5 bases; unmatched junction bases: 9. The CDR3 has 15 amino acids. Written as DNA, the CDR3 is TGTGCCAGCAGCCGCCGCGGACAGGGAGGGACTGAAGCTTTCTTT. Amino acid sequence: CASSRRGQGGTEAFF.

CDR3 region: CASSLSSNMNTEAFF. The CDR3 nucleotides are TGCGCCAGCAGCCTCTCAAGTAATATGAACACTGAAGCTTTCTTT. J is TRBJ1-1 and V is TRBV4-1; D gene unclear. This CDR3 comprises 15 residues. Germline CDR1 reads MGHRA; CDR2 reads YSYEKL. With 4 bases removed from V and 0 bases from J, the gap between germline ends came to 12 bases.

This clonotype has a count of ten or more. CDR3 in amino acids: CASRTEDQETQYF. The CDR3 coding sequence is TGTGCCAGTCGGACAGAAGACCAAGAGACCCAGTACTTC. The chain combines TRBV19 with TRBJ2-5, with D perhaps TRBD1 (6 bases). The germline V gene has CDR1 LNHDA and CDR2 SQIVND (reference sequence). V was cut by 8 bases and J by 0 bases, with 10 bases left in between. The CDR3 contains 13 residues.

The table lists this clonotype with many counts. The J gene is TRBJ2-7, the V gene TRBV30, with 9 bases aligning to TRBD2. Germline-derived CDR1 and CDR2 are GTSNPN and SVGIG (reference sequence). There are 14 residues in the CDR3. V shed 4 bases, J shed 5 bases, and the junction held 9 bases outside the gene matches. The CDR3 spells CAWNRGLASHEQYF. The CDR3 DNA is TGTGCCTGGAACCGGGGACTAGCTTCCCACGAGCAGTACTTC.

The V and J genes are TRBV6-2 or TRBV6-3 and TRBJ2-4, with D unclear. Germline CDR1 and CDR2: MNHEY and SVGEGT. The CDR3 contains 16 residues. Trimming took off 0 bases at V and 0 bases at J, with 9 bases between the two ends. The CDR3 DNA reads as TGTGCCAGCAGTTACTCTCTGTTTGTAGCCAAAAACATTCAGTACTTC. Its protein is CASSYSLFVAKNIQYF.

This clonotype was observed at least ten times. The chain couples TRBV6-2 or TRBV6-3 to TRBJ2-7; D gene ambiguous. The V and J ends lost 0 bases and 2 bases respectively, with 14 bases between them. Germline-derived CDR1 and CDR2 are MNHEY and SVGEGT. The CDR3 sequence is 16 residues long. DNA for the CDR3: TGTGCCAGCAGTTACTCGAATGAGAGCCCAGCCTACGAGCAGTACTTC. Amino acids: CASSYSNESPAYEQYF.